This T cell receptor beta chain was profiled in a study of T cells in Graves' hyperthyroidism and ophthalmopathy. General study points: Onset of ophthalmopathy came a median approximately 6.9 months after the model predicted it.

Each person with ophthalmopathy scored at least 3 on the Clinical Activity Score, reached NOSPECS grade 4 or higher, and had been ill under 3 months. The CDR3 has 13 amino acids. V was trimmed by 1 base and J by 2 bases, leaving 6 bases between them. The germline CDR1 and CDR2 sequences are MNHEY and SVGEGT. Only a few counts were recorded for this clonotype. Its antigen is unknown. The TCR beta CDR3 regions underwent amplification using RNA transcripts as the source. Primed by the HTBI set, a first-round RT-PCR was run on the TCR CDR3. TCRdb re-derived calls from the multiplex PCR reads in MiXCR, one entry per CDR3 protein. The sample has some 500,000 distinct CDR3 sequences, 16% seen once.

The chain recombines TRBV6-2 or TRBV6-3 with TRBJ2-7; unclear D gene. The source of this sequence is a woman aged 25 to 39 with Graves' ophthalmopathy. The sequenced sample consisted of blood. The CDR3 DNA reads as TGTGCCAGCAGTTACTACAGACCCTACGAGCAGTACTTC. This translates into CASSYYRPYEQYF.